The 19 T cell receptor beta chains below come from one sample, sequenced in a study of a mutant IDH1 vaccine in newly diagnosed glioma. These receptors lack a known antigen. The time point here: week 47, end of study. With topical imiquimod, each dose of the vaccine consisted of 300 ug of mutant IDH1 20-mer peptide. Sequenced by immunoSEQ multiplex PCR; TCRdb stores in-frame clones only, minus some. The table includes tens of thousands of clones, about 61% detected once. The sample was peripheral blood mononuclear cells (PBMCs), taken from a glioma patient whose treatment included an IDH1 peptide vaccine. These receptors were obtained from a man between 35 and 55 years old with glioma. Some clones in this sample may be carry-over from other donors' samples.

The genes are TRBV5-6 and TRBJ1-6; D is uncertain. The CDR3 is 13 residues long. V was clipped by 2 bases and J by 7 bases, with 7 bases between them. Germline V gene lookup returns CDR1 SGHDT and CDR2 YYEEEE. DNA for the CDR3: TGTGCCAGCAGCTTTGACAACAATTCACCCCTCCACTTT. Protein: CASSFDNNSPLHF.

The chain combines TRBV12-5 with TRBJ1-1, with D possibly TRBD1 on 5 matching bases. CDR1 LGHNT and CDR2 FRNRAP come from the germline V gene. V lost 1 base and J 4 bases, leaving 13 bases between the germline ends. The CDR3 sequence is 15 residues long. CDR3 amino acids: CASGLALPGATEAFF. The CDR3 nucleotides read TGTGCTAGTGGTTTGGCTCTCCCTGGGGCCACTGAAGCTTTCTTT.

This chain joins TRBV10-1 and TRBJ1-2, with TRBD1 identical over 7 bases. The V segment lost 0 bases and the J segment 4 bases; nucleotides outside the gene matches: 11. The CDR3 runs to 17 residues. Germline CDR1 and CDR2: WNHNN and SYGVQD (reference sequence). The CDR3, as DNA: TGCGCCAGCAGTGAGTCGGAAGAAACAGGGGTTAGCTATGGCTACACCTTC. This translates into CASSESEETGVSYGYTF.

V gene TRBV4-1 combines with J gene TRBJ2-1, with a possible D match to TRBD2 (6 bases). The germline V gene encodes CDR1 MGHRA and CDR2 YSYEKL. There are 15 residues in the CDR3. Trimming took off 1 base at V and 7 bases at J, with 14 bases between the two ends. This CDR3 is CASSQGGDWINEQFF. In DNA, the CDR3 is TGCGCCAGCAGCCAAGGAGGGGACTGGATAAATGAGCAGTTCTTC.

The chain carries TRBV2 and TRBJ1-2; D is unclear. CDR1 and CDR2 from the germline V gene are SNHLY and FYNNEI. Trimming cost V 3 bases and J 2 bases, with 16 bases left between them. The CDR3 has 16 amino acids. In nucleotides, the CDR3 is TGTGCCAGCAGTGATGCGGAGGCGAGGCCGAACTATGGCTACACCTTC. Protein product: CASSDAEARPNYGYTF.

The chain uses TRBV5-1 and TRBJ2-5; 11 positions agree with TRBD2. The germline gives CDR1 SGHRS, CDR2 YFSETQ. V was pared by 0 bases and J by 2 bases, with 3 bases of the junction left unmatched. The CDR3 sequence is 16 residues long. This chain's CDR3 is CASSLVPSGGQETQYF. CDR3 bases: TGCGCCAGCAGCTTGGTTCCTAGCGGGGGGCAAGAGACCCAGTACTTC.

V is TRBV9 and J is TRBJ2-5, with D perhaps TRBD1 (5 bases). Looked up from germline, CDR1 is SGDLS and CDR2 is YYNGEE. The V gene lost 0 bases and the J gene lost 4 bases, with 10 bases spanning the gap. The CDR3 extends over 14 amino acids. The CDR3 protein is CASSVGIGAETQYF. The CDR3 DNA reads TGTGCCAGCAGCGTAGGAATAGGGGCAGAGACCCAGTACTTC.

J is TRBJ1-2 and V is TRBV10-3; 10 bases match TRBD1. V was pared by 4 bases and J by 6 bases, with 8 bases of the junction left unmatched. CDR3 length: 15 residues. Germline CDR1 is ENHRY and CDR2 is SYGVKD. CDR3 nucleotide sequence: TGTGCCATCAGTGGGTCCGGGACAGGGGTCGATGGCTACACCTTC. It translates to CAISGSGTGVDGYTF.

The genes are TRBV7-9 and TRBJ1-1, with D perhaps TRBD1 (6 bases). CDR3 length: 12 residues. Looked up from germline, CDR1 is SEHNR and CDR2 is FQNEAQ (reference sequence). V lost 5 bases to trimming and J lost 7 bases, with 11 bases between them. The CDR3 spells CASSLGGGEAFF. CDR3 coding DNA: TGTGCCAGCAGCCTGGGGGGCGGTGAAGCTTTCTTT.

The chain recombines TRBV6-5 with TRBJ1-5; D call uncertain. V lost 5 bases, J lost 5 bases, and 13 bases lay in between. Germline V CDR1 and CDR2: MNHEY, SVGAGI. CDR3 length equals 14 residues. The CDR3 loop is CASSPQRGDQPQHF. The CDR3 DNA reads TGTGCCAGCAGTCCACAGCGGGGTGATCAGCCCCAGCATTTT.

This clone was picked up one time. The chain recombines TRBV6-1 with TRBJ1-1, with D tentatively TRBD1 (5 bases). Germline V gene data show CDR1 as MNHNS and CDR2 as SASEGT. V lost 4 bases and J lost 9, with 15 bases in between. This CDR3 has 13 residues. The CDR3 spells CASSASAGTQAFF. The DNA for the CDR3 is TGTGCCAGCAGTGCTTCGGCAGGGACGCAAGCTTTCTTT.

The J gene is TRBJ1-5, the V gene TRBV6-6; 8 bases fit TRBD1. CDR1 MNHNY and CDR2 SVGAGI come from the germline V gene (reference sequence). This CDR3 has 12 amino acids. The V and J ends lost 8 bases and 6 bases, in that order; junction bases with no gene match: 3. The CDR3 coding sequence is TGTGCCAGCGACAGGGGTGGTCAGCCCCAGCATTTT. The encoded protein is CASDRGGQPQHF.

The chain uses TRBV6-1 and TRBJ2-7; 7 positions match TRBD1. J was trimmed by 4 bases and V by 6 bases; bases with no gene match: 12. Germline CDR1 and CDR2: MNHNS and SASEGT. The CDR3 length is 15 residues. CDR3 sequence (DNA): TGTGCCAGCAGGGACAGGCTCCACAATCCTTACGAGCAGTACTTC. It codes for CASRDRLHNPYEQYF.

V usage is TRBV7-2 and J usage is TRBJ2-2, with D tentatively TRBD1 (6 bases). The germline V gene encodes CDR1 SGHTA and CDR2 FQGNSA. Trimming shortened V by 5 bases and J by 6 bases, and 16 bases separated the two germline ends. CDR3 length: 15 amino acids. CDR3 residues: CASSQGHRMPGELFF. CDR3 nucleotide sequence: TGTGCCAGCAGCCAGGGACACCGAATGCCCGGGGAGCTGTTTTTT.

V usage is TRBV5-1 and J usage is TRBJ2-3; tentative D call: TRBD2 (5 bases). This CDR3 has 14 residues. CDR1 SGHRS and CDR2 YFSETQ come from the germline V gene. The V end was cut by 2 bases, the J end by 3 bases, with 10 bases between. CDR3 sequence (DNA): TGCGCCAGCAGCTTAGAGGGATTAACAGATACGCAGTATTTT. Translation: CASSLEGLTDTQYF.

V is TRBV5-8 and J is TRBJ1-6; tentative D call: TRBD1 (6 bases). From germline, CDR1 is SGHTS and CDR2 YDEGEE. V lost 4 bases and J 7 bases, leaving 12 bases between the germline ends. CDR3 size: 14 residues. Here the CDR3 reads CASSPGHENSPLHF. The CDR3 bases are TGTGCCAGCAGCCCGGGACACGAAAATTCACCCCTCCACTTT.

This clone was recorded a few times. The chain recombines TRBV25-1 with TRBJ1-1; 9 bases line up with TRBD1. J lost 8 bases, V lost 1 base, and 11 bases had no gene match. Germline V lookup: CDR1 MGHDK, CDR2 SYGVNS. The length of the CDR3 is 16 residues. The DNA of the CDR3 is TGTGCCAGCAGTGAATTGCAAGGGACAGGGAGCGCCGAAGCTTTCTTT. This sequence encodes CASSELQGTGSAEAFF.

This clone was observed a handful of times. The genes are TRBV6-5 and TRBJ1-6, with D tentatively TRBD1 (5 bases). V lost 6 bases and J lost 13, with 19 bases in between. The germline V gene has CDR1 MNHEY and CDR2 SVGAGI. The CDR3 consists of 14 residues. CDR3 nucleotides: TGTGCCAGCAGCTCCCCCATCGTACAGGTCCCCCTCCACTTT. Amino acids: CASSSPIVQVPLHF.

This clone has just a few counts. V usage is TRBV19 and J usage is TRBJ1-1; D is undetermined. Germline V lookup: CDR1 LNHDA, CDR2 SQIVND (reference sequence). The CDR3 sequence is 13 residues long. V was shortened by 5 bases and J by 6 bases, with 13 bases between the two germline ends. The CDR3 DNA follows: TGTGCCAGTAGTTTTGCGGGAGAGTCTGAAGCTTTCTTT. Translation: CASSFAGESEAFF.